Detailed here is one TCR beta chain. Its antigen is still unknown. This sample was included in a study of beta chain features in type 1 diabetes. Study-level points and caveats: Cells expressing TCR highly could be over-represented by cDNA sequencing.

The V gene's germline CDR1 is GTSNPN and CDR2 SVGIG (reference sequence). V shed 5 bases, J shed 12 bases, and the junction held 8 bases outside the gene matches. The CDR3 contains 11 residues. All of the isolated RNA was reverse transcribed, so expressed TCRB transcripts were sequenced. Using immunoSEQ multiplex PCR, the repertoire was profiled, and TCRdb retains in-frame clones only, with some absent. The sample has roughly 170,000 clones; approximately 13% are singletons. The chain joins TRBV30 to TRBJ2-5; 8 bases match TRBD2. The clonotype originates from a woman between 18 and 29 years old in good health. The source material was central memory CD4+ T cells from blood. The CDR3 bases are TGTGCCTGGCGGGAGAGCGGGAGCAAGTACTTC. Translated: CAWRESGSKYF.